This record concerns one T cell receptor (beta chain) sequence. The data were taken from a study of blood T cell repertoires in COVID-19. About the research overall: Acute and convalescent COVID-19 specimens originated in the United States, Italy and Spain. From T cells, B-cell-depleted T cells, or PBMCs came the material, which was cDNA or gDNA.

The J segment lost 7 bases and the V segment lost 7 bases, leaving 11 bases of the junction unmatched. This CDR3 has 14 amino acids. Germline values: CDR1 SNHLY, CDR2 FYNNEI. Per the original methods: From reference gene primer amplification, estimates of nucleated cell counts were derived. Data came from immunoSEQ multiplex PCR; TCRdb stores just in-frame clones and leaves some out. V and J calls and clone size are as listed in that table; D and trimming were resolved from the DNA. Of roughly 62,000 clones in the sample, approximately 79% were seen once. The TCR originated in a woman aged 80 or over with active or convalescent COVID-19. The sample comprised peripheral blood. The chain carries TRBV2 and TRBJ1-1; TRBD1 aligns across 8 bases. CDR3 bases: TGTGCCAGCATGAGTCAGGGGGCATTCAGTGAAGCTTTCTTT. Translating gives CASMSQGAFSEAFF.